A selection of T cell receptor beta chains follows, all from one sample in a study of blood T cell repertoires in COVID-19. Only in-frame clones appear in the TCRdb table, and some are missing; sequencing was by immunoSEQ multiplex PCR. The sample lists 200,000 to 250,000 clones, 80% to 95% occurring once. Sequences were obtained from peripheral blood. These receptors originate from a man aged 60 to 75 with COVID-19, enrolled during active disease. CDR3s leave out the opening cysteine and the closing phenylalanine or tryptophan. The order of the fields is V gene, J gene, CDR3 protein.

v_gene: TRBV4-1
j_gene: TRBJ1-1
CDR3aa: ASSQWGDTEAF

v_gene: TRBV4-1
j_gene: TRBJ1-4
CDR3aa: ASSPSFEKLF

v_gene: TRBV20-1
j_gene: TRBJ2-1
CDR3aa: SASAGVLYNEQF

v_gene: TRBV11-2
j_gene: TRBJ1-4
CDR3aa: ASSHGQGINEKLF

v_gene: TRBV2
j_gene: TRBJ2-5
CDR3aa: ASSYRETQY

v_gene: TRBV7-3
j_gene: TRBJ1-2
CDR3aa: ASSLIPGNYGYT

v_gene: TRBV6-6
j_gene: TRBJ2-3
CDR3aa: ASSRDRWRDGTDTQY

v_gene: TRBV5-4
j_gene: TRBJ2-1
CDR3aa: ASSPSGVARVDEQF

v_gene: TRBV12-3/TRBV12-4
j_gene: TRBJ1-2
CDR3aa: AISRGRGYT

v_gene: TRBV19
j_gene: TRBJ2-2
CDR3aa: ASSIARTGSGALF

v_gene: TRBV5-1
j_gene: TRBJ2-1
CDR3aa: ASSFSSGGPNEQF

v_gene: TRBV5-1
j_gene: TRBJ1-3
CDR3aa: ASSWQGSGNTIY

v_gene: TRBV12-3/TRBV12-4
j_gene: TRBJ2-3
CDR3aa: ASSGGGTDTQY

v_gene: TRBV6-2/TRBV6-3
j_gene: TRBJ2-7
CDR3aa: ASSYTGGPYEQY

v_gene: TRBV3-1/TRBV3-2
j_gene: TRBJ1-5
CDR3aa: ASSQGRQGTRYQPQH

v_gene: TRBV5-8
j_gene: TRBJ2-1
CDR3aa: ASSWGQGAYNEQF

v_gene: TRBV5-1
j_gene: TRBJ1-1
CDR3aa: ASSRTMNTEAF